Described below is a single T cell receptor (beta chain) sequence and its context. This table comes from immunoSEQ multiplex PCR, and its TCRdb copy is limited to in-frame clones, with some not included. There are 95,000 to 100,000 clones in the sample; approximately 90% occur only once, and less than 8.5% lies in the top ten. Germline assignment: CDR1 MNHNS and CDR2 SASEGT. The J segment lost 8 bases and the V segment lost 3 bases, leaving 12 bases of the junction unmatched. CDR3 length: 15 residues. This entry comes from a study of control samples from healthy donors and cancer patients. This clonotype was sampled from a man aged 30 to 45 in good health. The chain is built from TRBV6-1 and TRBJ1-2; 7 bases align to TRBD1. Sequencing was performed on blood. The CDR3 nucleotides are TGTGCCAGCAGTGACAACGCGATCAGGGGGGAGGGCTACACCTTC. Translation: CASSDNAIRGEGYTF.